This TCR beta chain appears in the sequencing data of a study of PD-1 blockade in classical Hodgkin lymphoma. Germline V CDR1 and CDR2: ENHRY, SYGVKD. The V gene lost 4 bases and the J gene lost 2 bases, with 11 bases spanning the gap. The CDR3 is made up of 15 amino acids. As to time point: cycle 4 day 1 (C4D1), after five to seven weeks of nivolumab. Every patient experienced relapse after autologous stem cell transplantation, and brentuximab vedotin exposure varied. Magnetic negative selection was used to purify CD4+ T cells from thawed PBMCs. Data came from immunoSEQ multiplex PCR; TCRdb stores just in-frame clones and leaves some out. The sample contains fewer than 20,000 clones, around 72% of which appear only once.

The sequencing here drew on CD4+ T cells from blood, taken before the fourth cycle of nivolumab. The V gene is TRBV10-3, the J gene TRBJ2-2; no clear D gene. The receptor's source is a human donor with classical Hodgkin lymphoma. The CDR3 DNA sequence: TGTGCCATCAGTGTCGCCGGCACCAACACCGGGGAGCTGTTTTTT. The encoded protein is CAISVAGTNTGELFF.